Presented here are 9 T cell receptor beta chains from one specimen sequenced in a study of blood T cell repertoires in COVID-19. Some clones are missing from TCRdb's copy, which holds only in-frame ones; the method was immunoSEQ multiplex PCR. The data show about 40,000 clones, about 85% seen once. Sequences were obtained from peripheral blood. All receptors derive from a human donor in a cohort sampled during active COVID-19.

This clone was seen a single time. V usage is TRBV14 and J usage is TRBJ1-6; TRBD1 agrees at 9 bases. The trim removed 1 base at V and 8 bases at J, leaving 9 bases unmatched. Looked up from germline, CDR1 is SGHDN and CDR2 is FVKESK. This CDR3 has 17 amino acids. The CDR3 loop is CASSQGVPTGGDSPLHF. CDR3 coding DNA: TGTGCCAGCAGCCAAGGAGTCCCGACAGGGGGGGATTCACCCCTCCACTTT.

This clone was seen just once. The rearrangement links TRBV5-1 to TRBJ2-5, with D possibly matching TRBD1 (5 bases). The CDR3 spans 16 residues. The ends were cut back, 0 bases at V and 4 bases at J, with 16 bases in the middle. Germline loops: CDR1 SGHRS, CDR2 YFSETQ. The CDR3 DNA sequence: TGCGCCAGCAGCTTGGCGGTTGGCAGGGTTATAGAGACCCAGTACTTC. This codes for CASSLAVGRVIETQYF.

The chain uses TRBV5-6 and TRBJ2-7; D is perhaps TRBD1 (6 bases). This CDR3 comprises 13 residues. Per the germline V gene, CDR1 is SGHDT and CDR2 is YYEEEE. V was cut by 1 base and J by 6 bases, with 11 bases left in between. In DNA form, the CDR3 reads TGTGCCAGCAGCTTGAGTAGAGGGGGCGAGCAGTACTTC. Its protein product is CASSLSRGGEQYF. The variable domain in full, with the rest retrieved from reference TRBV5-6 and TRBJ2-7, is DAGVTQSPTHLIKTRGQQVTLRCSPKSGHDTVSWYQQALGQGPQFIFQYYEEEERQRGNFPDRFSGHQFPNYSSELNVNALLLGDSALYLCASSLSRGGEQYFGPGTRLTVT.

The chain carries TRBV7-9 and TRBJ2-2; 7 bases are a match to TRBD1. Germline V gene sequence: CDR1 SEHNR, CDR2 FQNEAQ (reference sequence). The V and J ends lost 6 bases and 8 bases, in that order; junction bases with no gene match: 12. This CDR3 has 15 residues. The CDR3 is CASRNDRDLGGELFF. CDR3 nucleotide sequence: TGTGCCAGCAGGAACGACAGGGACCTTGGGGGGGAGCTGTTTTTT.

The J gene is TRBJ2-7, the V gene TRBV2; perhaps TRBD1 as D (5 bases). Trimming shortened V by 5 bases and J by 0 bases, and 11 bases separated the two germline ends. CDR3 length equals 14 residues. CDR1 and CDR2 from the germline V gene are SNHLY and FYNNEI. CDR3 sequence: CASSPTVTSYEQYF. As DNA, the CDR3 is TGTGCCAGCAGTCCGACAGTTACCTCCTACGAGCAGTACTTC.

The chain has TRBV7-2 and TRBJ1-6; D unresolved. Trimming cost V 1 base and J 15 bases, with 13 bases left between them. In germline, CDR1 is SGHTA, CDR2 FQGNSA. This CDR3 spans 13 amino acids. Written as DNA, the CDR3 is TGTGCCAGCAGCTTAGAACGCAAGAGGCACCTCCACTTT. It is translated as CASSLERKRHLHF.

The rearrangement links TRBV5-1 to TRBJ2-7; TRBD1 matches at 8 bases. V gave up 2 bases and J gave up 3 bases; unmatched junction bases: 10. This CDR3 has 16 amino acids. Germline CDR1 and CDR2: SGHRS and YFSETQ. CDR3 coding DNA: TGCGCCAGCAGCTTCTACCCCGGGACAGGTAACTACGAGCAGTACTTC. Translated, it gives CASSFYPGTGNYEQYF.

This clone was detected only a few times. J is TRBJ2-3 and V is TRBV9; D perhaps matches TRBD2 (6 bases). Germline CDR1 reads SGDLS; CDR2 reads YYNGEE. Between the trimmed V and J ends, which lost 6 bases and 2 bases, there was a span of 13 bases. This CDR3 has 14 residues. The CDR3 DNA reads as TGTGCCAGCAACACCGGGACTTACACAGATACGCAGTATTTT. Translating gives CASNTGTYTDTQYF. The whole variable domain, filled in from reference TRBV9 and TRBJ2-3, reads DSGVTQTPKHLITATGQRVTLRCSPRSGDLSVYWYQQSLDQGLQFLIQYYNGEERAKGNILERFSAQQFPDLHSELNLSSLELGDSALYFCASNTGTYTDTQYFGPGTRLTVL.

J is TRBJ2-7 and V is TRBV2, with TRBD1 matching over 8 bases. Germline-derived CDR1 and CDR2 are SNHLY and FYNNEI. V shed 2 bases and J 11 bases; nucleotides not matched to a gene: 14. This CDR3 region has 15 residues. CDR3 DNA: TGTGCCAGCAGTGAAAGGCAGGGGGCCCCCGAGGTGGAGTACTTC. Translating it yields CASSERQGAPEVEYF. Full variable domain (outside the CDR3, taken from reference TRBV2 and TRBJ2-7): EPEVTQTPSHQVTQMGQEVILRCVPISNHLYFYWYRQILGQKVEFLVSFYNNEISEKSEIFDDQFSVERPDGSNFTLKIRSTKLEDSAMYFCASSERQGAPEVEYFGPGTRLTVT.